The 31 T cell receptor beta chains reported below all come from one sample, sequenced in a study of blood T cells in healthy people across ages (dated by TCRdb to the mid-2010s). Receptor amplification or capture employed 5' RACE. The instrument was an Illumina HiSeq 2500. The second PCR ran for about 6 to 11 cycles and used a J-beta primer mix along with a sample-barcoded 5' primer. TCRdb reprocessing: public reads trimmed at Q25 with fastp, clones called with MiXCR, in-frame beta chains kept. Rows are unified per CDR3 protein, each entry keeping the most common DNA and genes. The sample data list approximately 1.5 million distinct CDR3 sequences, and around 35% of these were observed just once. Around 11% of the sample rests with the top ten. The sample consisted of blood. Receptors originate from a woman aged 30 to 39 in good health.

The count of this clonotype is one. The chain is built from TRBV5-6 and TRBJ1-2; no reliable D call. The ends were cut back, 5 bases at V and 4 bases at J, with 15 bases in the middle. The CDR3 extends over 14 amino acids. Germline CDR1 is SGHDT and CDR2 is YYEEEE. The chain's CDR3 is CASSSSGLVYGYTF. DNA for the CDR3: TGTGCCAGCAGTTCGTCAGGTCTTGTCTATGGCTACACCTTC.

In this sample, this clonotype turned up many times. The chain links TRBV4-1 to TRBJ1-2; no clear D gene. V lost 4 bases and J lost 2, with 14 bases in between. Germline lookup yields CDR1 MGHRA and CDR2 YSYEKL. The length of the CDR3 is 15 residues. The CDR3 DNA follows: TGCGCCAGCAGCCCTTCAATTACAGAAAACTATGGCTACACCTTC. Amino acid sequence: CASSPSITENYGYTF.

Concerning this clonotype itself: A much larger clone lies a single base off, so this may be a read error. V usage is TRBV28 and J usage is TRBJ2-5; maybe TRBD2 (5 bases). CDR1 is MDHEN, CDR2 SYDVKM, per germline. The CDR3 covers 10 residues. CDR3 sequence reads: CTSSGRTQYF. In nucleotides, the CDR3 is TGTACCAGCAGTGGGAGAACCCAGTACTTC.

Notes on this clonotype: This is likely a read error, given that the CDR3 carries no conserved phenylalanine or tryptophan at its end. The J gene is TRBJ2-1, the V gene TRBV3-1; D is possibly TRBD2 (6 bases). In germline, CDR1 is LGHDT, CDR2 YNNKEL (reference sequence). CDR3 length equals 14 residues. With 1 base removed from V and 7 bases from J, the gap between germline ends came to 11 bases. The CDR3 reads CASSQASAGNEQFV. DNA for the CDR3: TGTGCCAGCAGCCAAGCCTCCGCGGGGAATGAGCAGTTCGTC.

This clonotype occurred a few times. This chain joins TRBV5-1 and TRBJ2-3, with D possibly TRBD2 on 6 matching bases. V dropped 0 bases and J dropped 2 bases, with 13 bases sitting between them. The CDR3 has 16 amino acids. Germline values: CDR1 SGHRS, CDR2 YFSETQ. The CDR3 DNA sequence: TGCGCCAGCAGCTTGGAGGCTAGCGCTATCACAGATACGCAGTATTTT. Its translation: CASSLEASAITDTQYF.

This clonotype has only a few counts. The chain carries TRBV10-3 and TRBJ2-5; a possible D gene is TRBD2 (5 bases). Per germline, CDR1 ENHRY and CDR2 SYGVKD. Trimming removed 2 bases from V and 5 bases from J, with 18 bases in between. The CDR3 covers 16 residues. DNA of the CDR3: TGTGCCATCAGTGAGCAGATTAGAGCTAGCACCGAGACCCAGTACTTC. Protein: CAISEQIRASTETQYF.

The gene calls are TRBV2 and TRBJ2-5; TRBD2 matches at 9 bases. Germline V gene lookup returns CDR1 SNHLY and CDR2 FYNNEI. The length of the CDR3 is 16 residues. Losses at the gene ends were 6 bases for V and 2 bases for J; bases not matched to a gene: 10. The CDR3 coding sequence is TGTGCCAGCAGGGCGGTGGCTAGCGGGGCACAAGAGACCCAGTACTTC. Its translation is CASRAVASGAQETQYF.

This chain joins TRBV7-9 and TRBJ2-3; TRBD1 might be the D (6 bases). Trimming took off 3 bases at V and 2 bases at J, with 15 bases between the two ends. Germline V gene sequence: CDR1 SEHNR, CDR2 FQNEAQ (reference sequence). There are 16 residues in the CDR3. CDR3 DNA sequence: TGTGCCAGCAGCTTTCCCCAGGACAGCAACACAGATACGCAGTATTTT. Translating gives CASSFPQDSNTDTQYF.

The table lists this clonotype with many counts. This chain links TRBV4-1 with TRBJ2-1; TRBD2 agrees at 10 bases. Unmatched junction bases numbered 10, after V lost 4 bases and J lost 7 bases. Germline-derived CDR1 and CDR2 are MGHRA and YSYEKL. The CDR3 consists of 16 residues. The CDR3 is CASSPDWASGRNEQFF. The DNA for the CDR3 is TGCGCCAGCAGCCCAGACTGGGCTAGCGGGAGAAATGAGCAGTTCTTC.

This chain uses TRBV20-1 with TRBJ2-5; tentatively, D is TRBD1 or TRBD2 (5 bases each). Germline V lookup: CDR1 DFQATT, CDR2 SNEGSKA (reference sequence). The CDR3 consists of 17 residues. The V end was cut by 8 bases, the J end by 2 bases, with 27 bases between. The CDR3 coding sequence is TGCAGTTCGGAACCAGACCAAATCAAATGGGGGCAAGAGACCCAGTACTTC. Amino acids: CSSEPDQIKWGQETQYF.

The chain couples TRBV5-5 to TRBJ2-5, with D unresolved. The CDR3 length is 11 residues. CDR1 SGHKS and CDR2 YYEKEE come from the germline V gene (reference sequence). With 5 bases removed from V and 11 bases from J, the gap between germline ends came to 13 bases. The CDR3 sequence is CASRGINEQYF. The CDR3 DNA reads as TGTGCCAGCAGGGGGATCAATGAGCAGTACTTC.

The chain carries TRBV6-6 and TRBJ2-5; 7 nucleotides agree with TRBD1. The CDR3 loop spans 15 amino acids. Germline V gene data show CDR1 as MNHNY and CDR2 as SVGAGI (reference sequence). Trimming cost V 2 bases and J 2 bases; bases outside gene matches: 5. DNA of the CDR3: TGTGCCAGCAGTTACGGGCCGGGACAGCAAGAGACCCAGTACTTC. Translated: CASSYGPGQQETQYF.

The CDR3 bases are TGTGCCAGCAGGGGCGGGACAGCCAGCGCTAACTATGGCTACACCTTC. It translates to CASRGGTASANYGYTF. This sequence joins TRBV2 and TRBJ1-2; 7 nucleotides match TRBD1. V dropped 6 bases and J dropped 0; count of bases not matched to a gene: 10. This CDR3 is built from 16 residues. CDR1 is SNHLY, CDR2 FYNNEI, per germline.

A single count supports this clonotype. The V and J genes are TRBV4-1 and TRBJ2-1; TRBD2 matches 9 bases. This CDR3 spans 16 amino acids. V dropped 1 base and J dropped 10; count of bases not matched to a gene: 11. CDR1 MGHRA and CDR2 YSYEKL come from the germline V gene. The DNA of the CDR3 is TGCGCCAGCAGCCAAGGAGGCAGCGGGAGGATCTCGGAGCAGTTCTTC. Protein sequence: CASSQGGSGRISEQFF.

The chain uses TRBV10-3 and TRBJ1-2; D ambiguous. V was shortened by 10 bases and J by 6 bases, with 12 bases between the two germline ends. CDR1 ENHRY and CDR2 SYGVKD come from the germline V gene. The CDR3 sequence is 11 residues long. This chain's CDR3 is CATNTGNGYTF. CDR3 DNA: TGTGCCACTAATACCGGGAATGGCTACACCTTC.

V usage is TRBV11-2 and J usage is TRBJ2-5; TRBD1 might be the D (6 bases). The CDR3 has 15 residues. The germline gives CDR1 SGHAT, CDR2 FQNNGV. Trimming removed 6 bases at V and 5 bases at J, with 19 bases between. The CDR3 loop reads CASRKDRRRMETQYF. The CDR3 DNA reads TGTGCCAGCAGGAAGGACAGAAGGAGAATGGAGACCCAGTACTTC.

This clonotype was counted a few times. The chain combines TRBV5-1 with TRBJ2-7; TRBD2 is a possible D gene (7 bases). V dropped 2 bases and J dropped 1 base, with 13 bases sitting between them. The CDR3 contains 15 residues. Germline-derived CDR1 and CDR2 are SGHRS and YFSETQ. The CDR3 region has the DNA TGCGCCAGCAGCTTCGGGGGGCGCAAGTCCTACGAGCAGTACTTC. Its protein is CASSFGGRKSYEQYF.

This clonotype was seen only a few times. This rearrangement joins TRBV29-1 to TRBJ1-4, with D possibly matching TRBD1 (6 bases). This CDR3 contains 14 residues. CDR1 and CDR2 (germline): SQVTM, ANQGSEA. With 3 bases removed from V and 6 bases from J, the gap between germline ends came to 14 bases. The CDR3: CSVEDGGGDEKLFF. The CDR3 DNA sequence: TGCAGCGTTGAGGATGGAGGGGGAGATGAAAAACTGTTTTTT.

This chain connects TRBV7-2 to TRBJ2-5; a possible D gene is TRBD2 (5 bases). The V end lost 4 bases, the J end lost 11 bases, and 17 bases lay between the germline ends. The V gene's germline CDR1 is SGHTA and CDR2 FQGNSA. The CDR3 totals 13 residues. CDR3 region: CASSSGRGWEQYF. DNA of the CDR3: TGTGCCAGCAGCTCTGGACGGGGATGGGAGCAGTACTTC.

This chain uses TRBV6-5 with TRBJ2-1; D gene uncertain. Germline V gene sequence: CDR1 MNHEY, CDR2 SVGAGI. The V and J ends lost 4 bases and 7 bases respectively, with 26 bases between them. The CDR3 loop spans 18 amino acids. The DNA for the CDR3 is TGTGCCAGCAGTTCCGGACGGGCTCCACATAACGTAGTAAATGAGCAGTTCTTC. It codes for CASSSGRAPHNVVNEQFF.

This clonotype has more than one count but fewer than ten. V gene TRBV12-3 or TRBV12-4 combines with J gene TRBJ2-5; D is possibly TRBD2 (6 bases). V was pared by 2 bases and J by 5 bases, with 15 bases between. The CDR3 contains 15 residues. The chain's CDR3 is CASSLLGGKEETQYF. CDR3 in DNA: TGTGCCAGCAGTTTATTGGGCGGGAAGGAGGAGACCCAGTACTTC.

The gene calls are TRBV2 and TRBJ2-1; 9 nucleotides align to TRBD2. V lost 3 bases to trimming and J lost 9 bases; unmatched junction nucleotides: 12. Germline lookup yields CDR1 SNHLY and CDR2 FYNNEI. There are 16 residues in the CDR3. CDR3 DNA: TGTGCCAGCAGTGAGGTAGCGGGAGCGCGGGGGGTTGAGCAGTTCTTC. Amino acids: CASSEVAGARGVEQFF.

For this clonotype: Just one base apart from a much larger clone, this may be a read error. V usage is TRBV20-1 and J usage is TRBJ2-5; TRBD1 matches at 10 bases. Per germline, CDR1 DFQATT and CDR2 SNEGSKA (reference sequence). The junction had 12 bases not matched to a gene; V was cut back by 6 bases and J by 5 bases. This CDR3 is 15 amino acids long. The CDR3 loop is CSALSGTGALETQYF. CDR3 coding DNA: TGCAGTGCCCTGTCTGGGACAGGGGCCCTGGAGACCCAGTACTTC.

The chain has TRBV6-5 and TRBJ1-1, with TRBD1 matching 9 bases. J was trimmed by 2 bases and V by 1 base; bases with no gene match: 8. CDR1 and CDR2 from the germline V gene are MNHEY and SVGAGI. CDR3 size: 17 residues. CDR3 residues: CASSYWGTGSVNTEAFF. In DNA, the CDR3 is TGTGCCAGCAGTTACTGGGGGACAGGGTCGGTTAACACTGAAGCTTTCTTT.

The chain carries TRBV27 and TRBJ2-7; the D is unclear. The CDR3 extends over 14 amino acids. CDR1 MNHEY and CDR2 SMNVEV come from the germline V gene (reference sequence). The V end lost 2 bases, the J end lost 1 base, and 9 bases lay between the germline ends. CDR3 coding DNA: TGTGCCAGCAGTTTAGCCGTCTGGTCCTACGAGCAGTACTTC. Amino acids: CASSLAVWSYEQYF.

The genes are TRBV2 and TRBJ1-6, with TRBD1 identical over 10 bases. J gave up 0 bases and V 8 bases, and 7 bases lay outside the gene matches. CDR3 size: 17 residues. The germline gives CDR1 SNHLY, CDR2 FYNNEI. Written as DNA, the CDR3 is TGTGCCAGCGGTCTTTGGGACAGGGGCTCCTATAATTCACCCCTCCACTTT. Translation gives CASGLWDRGSYNSPLHF.

CDR3 DNA sequence: TGCGCCAGCAGCTTGGGTGTCCCTAGCGGGAGCCGGGAGACCCAGTACTTC. This sequence encodes CASSLGVPSGSRETQYF. The rearrangement links TRBV5-1 to TRBJ2-7; 10 bases align to TRBD2. The J call may be in error: the DNA end matches TRBJ2-5 better. CDR3 size: 17 residues. The germline V gene has CDR1 SGHRS and CDR2 YFSETQ.

This sequence joins TRBV27 and TRBJ2-5, with 8 bases matching TRBD2. The J call could be wrong; TRBJ2-1 is a better fit for the DNA end. There are 15 residues in the CDR3. In germline, CDR1 is MNHEY, CDR2 SMNVEV (reference sequence). Here the CDR3 reads CASTGLVGGNNEQFF. In nucleotides, the CDR3 is TGTGCCAGCACGGGACTAGTGGGAGGTAACAATGAGCAGTTCTTC.

The chain recombines TRBV20-1 with TRBJ2-3; maybe TRBD2 (6 bases). The CDR3 consists of 15 residues. Germline CDR1 DFQATT, CDR2 SNEGSKA (reference sequence). V lost 4 bases and J lost 3, with 17 bases in between. CDR3 in amino acids: CSAKGVVGRTDTQYF. DNA of the CDR3: TGCAGTGCTAAAGGTGTAGTGGGGAGGACAGATACGCAGTATTTT.

The DNA of the CDR3 is TGCGCCAGCAGCCTCGGAGAGAGGACCTATGACGAGCAGTACTTC. Its protein is CASSLGERTYDEQYF. V and J are TRBV5-1 and TRBJ2-7, with unresolved D. Germline V CDR1 and CDR2: SGHRS, YFSETQ. The CDR3 contains 15 residues. V shed 4 bases and J shed 5 bases, with 19 bases lying between them.

The chain has TRBV20-1 and TRBJ2-2; D is possibly TRBD1 or TRBD2 (5 bases each). This CDR3 region has 13 residues. The germline V and J ends were trimmed by 2 bases and 7 bases, with 11 bases remaining between them. Looked up from germline, CDR1 is DFQATT and CDR2 is SNEGSKA (reference sequence). For the CDR3, the DNA is TGCAGTGCTAGACTGAGGGGTAGCGGGGAGCTGTTTTTT. Protein sequence: CSARLRGSGELFF.